This TCR beta chain was recorded in a study of cytomegalovirus exposure and HLA in healthy donors. Study-level points and caveats: In a later analysis, parvovirus B19, influenza, CMV and Epstein-Barr virus appeared linked to several top co-occurrence clusters. Rare sequences made up most TCRs, while some public TCRs were found in many donors. A prior analysis recorded that most TCR beta V segments were productive about 87% or about 30% of the time.

Trimming took 2 bases from V and 0 from J, leaving 14 bases between them. The CDR3 has 17 residues. CDR1 and CDR2 (germline): SGHDN, FVKESK. In this sample, this clone turned up once. Its cognate antigen is unknown. It was with 60 Vbeta and 13 Jbeta primers that the PCR ran. Original processing methods: Tens of millions of unique TCR beta chains, roughly 11 million of them shared, were counted by a later analysis. Some clones are missing from TCRdb's copy, which holds only in-frame ones; the method was immunoSEQ multiplex PCR. Clone size and V and J calls were adopted from that table, with D and trimming inferred from the DNA. Of more than 150,000 clones in the sample, about four fifths are singletons; the top ten hold under 7%.

The sequence was collected from a woman aged 25 to 39 in good health and CMV-seropositive. Sequenced material: PBMCs. The chain carries TRBV14 and TRBJ2-1; D possibly corresponds to TRBD1 (6 bases). CDR3 in amino acids: CASSQWLGGGSYNEQFF. Here the CDR3 DNA reads TGTGCCAGCAGCCAATGGCTAGGGGGTGGCTCCTACAATGAGCAGTTCTTC.